The 29 T cell receptor beta chains below were found in one sample sequenced in a study of T-cell reconstitution after alpha-beta-depleted transplantation in children. A library of TCRbeta sequences, prepared with unique molecular identifiers, was generated. TCRdb passed the PCR reads through MiXCR, listing each CDR3 protein once. The sample has 550,000 to 800,000 distinct CDR3 sequences; less than 15% are singletons. Source: PBMCs, taken before TCRalphabeta/CD19-depleted stem cell transplant. The origin of the receptors is a girl aged 2 to 9 with congenital amegakaryocytic thrombocytopenia, due to receive a stem cell transplant.

This clonotype was found a few times. V is TRBV15 and J is TRBJ2-2; TRBD1 matches 9 bases. V was clipped by 0 bases and J by 5 bases; unmatched bases: 7. CDR1 and CDR2 (germline): LNHNV, YYDKDF (reference sequence). The CDR3 spans 17 residues. The CDR3 spells CATSRELTGGVTGELFF. CDR3 DNA sequence: TGTGCCACCAGCAGAGAATTGACAGGGGGTGTTACCGGGGAGCTGTTTTTT.

This clonotype has just one count. A much larger clone lies a single base off, so this may be a read error. The chain combines TRBV20-1 with TRBJ1-5; D is unclear. CDR1 is DFQATT, CDR2 SNEGSKA, per germline (reference sequence). The CDR3 extends over 15 amino acids. The CDR3 is CCARDRTRPNQPQHF. The CDR3, as DNA: TGCTGTGCTAGAGATCGAACAAGGCCCAATCAGCCCCAGCATTTT.

This clonotype was observed at least ten times. This chain links TRBV28 with TRBJ2-1; D possibly corresponds to TRBD2 (5 bases). Germline CDR1 and CDR2: MDHEN and SYDVKM. The CDR3 contains 14 residues. Trimming removed 4 bases from V and 2 bases from J, with 9 bases in between. CDR3: CASSYGEAYNEQFF. The CDR3 DNA is TGTGCCAGCAGTTACGGGGAAGCCTACAATGAGCAGTTCTTC.

As concerns this clonotype: This may be a read error, as it is one base from a much larger clone. The chain links TRBV9 to TRBJ2-1; D unresolved. Looked up from germline, CDR1 is SGDLS and CDR2 is YYNGEE. The CDR3 has 11 residues. Trimming shortened V by 3 bases and J by 10 bases, and 8 bases separated the two germline ends. Here the CDR3 reads CASSAAREQFF. CDR3 nucleotides: TGTGCCAGCAGCGCAGCTCGCGAGCAGTTCTTC.

This clonotype occurred many times. This chain joins TRBV5-1 and TRBJ2-1; D is possibly TRBD1 (6 bases). V was clipped by 3 bases and J by 7 bases, with 14 bases between them. The CDR3 length is 14 residues. The germline V gene has CDR1 SGHRS and CDR2 YFSETQ. The CDR3 spells CASSSDSTRNEQFF. CDR3 in DNA: TGCGCCAGCAGCTCGGACAGCACCCGTAATGAGCAGTTCTTC.

This clonotype was detected a few times. The chain uses TRBV29-1 and TRBJ2-1; D remains unclear. Germline CDR1 SQVTM, CDR2 ANQGSEA. The CDR3 loop spans 11 amino acids. The germline V and J ends were trimmed by 6 bases and 10 bases, with 13 bases remaining between them. CDR3 coding DNA: TGCAGCGTCAACTCGGGCAGCGAGCAGTTCTTC. It yields the protein CSVNSGSEQFF.

This clonotype showed up many times. The chain couples TRBV10-3 to TRBJ2-2; no reliable D call. The CDR3 is 13 amino acids. Trimming stripped 5 bases from V and 3 bases from J, with 7 bases between. Germline V gene data show CDR1 as ENHRY and CDR2 as SYGVKD. The CDR3 loop is CAISYTDTGELFF. As DNA, the CDR3 is TGTGCCATCAGTTACACGGACACCGGGGAGCTGTTTTTT.

This clonotype was observed many times. CDR3 nucleotide sequence: TGTGCCAGCGGTCAGCATTCACCCCTCCACTTT. Its protein is CASGQHSPLHF. The chain links TRBV12-3 or TRBV12-4 to TRBJ1-6; D is unresolved. The CDR3 loop spans 11 amino acids. Trimming shortened V by 8 bases and J by 8 bases, and 7 bases separated the two germline ends.

The table lists this clonotype with many counts. The rearrangement joins TRBV25-1 to TRBJ2-7, with 12 bases aligning to TRBD1. The CDR3 contains 13 residues. Germline V gene lookup returns CDR1 MGHDK and CDR2 SYGVNS. The ends lost 8 bases at V and 4 bases at J; junction bases unmatched: 3. CDR3 nucleotide sequence: TGTGCCAGCGGGGGACAGGGGGCTTACGAGCAGTACTTC. Amino acid sequence: CASGGQGAYEQYF.

This clonotype was counted between two and nine times. In nucleotides, the CDR3 is TGTGCCAGCAGTCTCGGCTTGTCCTATGGCTACACCTTC. It translates to CASSLGLSYGYTF. This rearrangement joins TRBV27 to TRBJ1-2, with D unclear. The CDR3 totals 13 residues. Trimming shortened V by 5 bases and J by 4 bases, and 11 bases separated the two germline ends. Germline V gene lookup returns CDR1 MNHEY and CDR2 SMNVEV (reference sequence).

This clonotype showed up many times. J is TRBJ2-3 and V is TRBV20-1; D gene uncertain. The ends were cut back, 1 base at V and 7 bases at J, with 6 bases in the middle. The germline V gene encodes CDR1 DFQATT and CDR2 SNEGSKA (reference sequence). This CDR3 has 11 residues. The CDR3 DNA reads TGCAGTGCTAGAGGGGCTTATACGCAGTATTTT. The encoded protein is CSARGAYTQYF.

Ten or more counts support this clonotype. This CDR3 is CASSPRQFNTEAFF. CDR3 sequence (DNA): TGTGCCAGCAGCCCGAGACAGTTTAACACTGAAGCTTTCTTT. The chain recombines TRBV7-9 with TRBJ1-1; possible D gene TRBD1, 5 bases. This CDR3 has 14 amino acids. Looked up from germline, CDR1 is SEHNR and CDR2 is FQNEAQ (reference sequence). The V end was cut by 5 bases, the J end by 2 bases, with 12 bases between.

The gene calls are TRBV3-1 and TRBJ1-3; 8 nucleotides match TRBD1. Germline V lookup: CDR1 LGHDT, CDR2 YNNKEL (reference sequence). CDR3 length: 18 residues. Trimming at V came to 0 bases and at J to 0 bases, leaving 7 bases not matched to a gene. The CDR3: CASSQDRDRTSSGNTIYF. DNA for the CDR3: TGTGCCAGCAGCCAAGATAGGGACAGGACTTCCTCTGGAAACACCATATATTTT. The full variable domain, with the rest looked up from reference TRBV3-1 and TRBJ1-3, is DTAVSQTPKYLVTQMGNDKSIKCEQNLGHDTMYWYKQDSKKFLKIMFSYNNKELIINETVPNRFSPKSPDKAHLNLHINSLELGDSAVYFCASSQDRDRTSSGNTIYFGEGSWLTVV.

This clonotype has more than one count but fewer than ten. V is TRBV28 and J is TRBJ1-6; D is uncertain. Germline values: CDR1 MDHEN, CDR2 SYDVKM. With 6 bases removed from V and 4 bases from J, the gap between germline ends came to 10 bases. CDR3 length: 14 residues. The CDR3 nucleotides read TGTGCCAGCAGCCCTACTATGTATAATTCACCCCTCCACTTT. This codes for CASSPTMYNSPLHF. The variable domain in full, completed from reference TRBV28 and TRBJ1-6, reads DVKVTQSSRYLVKRTGEKVFLECVQDMDHENMFWYRQDPGLGLRLIYFSYDVKMKEKGDIPEGYSVSREKKERFSLILESASTNQTSMYLCASSPTMYNSPLHFGNGTRLTVT.

The chain has TRBV12-3 or TRBV12-4 and TRBJ1-6; D perhaps matches TRBD1 (5 bases). This CDR3 has 15 amino acids. V was pared by 3 bases and J by 10 bases, with 16 bases between. CDR3 sequence: CASSFGQGSRSPLHF. The DNA of the CDR3 is TGTGCCAGCAGTTTTGGGCAGGGAAGTAGATCACCCCTCCACTTT.

In its sample, this clonotype was seen a few times. The rearrangement links TRBV7-7 to TRBJ2-1; no definite D call. Trimming cost V 5 bases and J 7 bases, with 21 bases left between them. The germline gives CDR1 SSHAT, CDR2 FNYEAQ (reference sequence). The CDR3 totals 16 residues. CDR3 sequence: CASSPPPGEARNEQFF. In nucleotides, the CDR3 is TGTGCCAGCAGCCCCCCCCCCGGTGAGGCTCGTAATGAGCAGTTCTTC.

This clonotype has a count of ten or more. This chain links TRBV4-1 with TRBJ2-7, with TRBD1 matching over 7 bases. The junction had 9 bases not matched to a gene; V was cut back by 4 bases and J by 6 bases. The CDR3 is made up of 14 amino acids. Germline lookup yields CDR1 MGHRA and CDR2 YSYEKL. CDR3 amino acids: CASSLGLTGIEQYF. Written as DNA, the CDR3 is TGCGCCAGCAGCCTTGGCTTGACAGGGATCGAGCAGTACTTC.

This clonotype was detected many times. J is TRBJ2-7 and V is TRBV12-3 or TRBV12-4, with a possible D match to TRBD2 (6 bases). This CDR3 is built from 15 residues. Trimming removed 7 bases at V and 3 bases at J, with 19 bases between. CDR3 nucleotide sequence: TGTGCCAGCACCCTATCTAGCGACGGTGTCTACGAGCAGTACTTC. Translation gives CASTLSSDGVYEQYF.

This clonotype was counted ten times or more. The V and J genes are TRBV5-1 and TRBJ2-5; a weak D match, TRBD2 (6 bases). This CDR3 has 16 residues. The germline V gene has CDR1 SGHRS and CDR2 YFSETQ. The V gene lost 1 base and the J gene lost 1 base, with 14 bases spanning the gap. The CDR3 DNA reads as TGCGCCAGCAGCTTGAAGTCTCGGGGGAGCCAAGAGACCCAGTACTTC. As protein: CASSLKSRGSQETQYF.

V is TRBV12-3 or TRBV12-4 and J is TRBJ2-7; no clear D. This CDR3 is 13 amino acids long. The ends were cut back, 2 bases at V and 7 bases at J, with 12 bases in the middle. The CDR3 region has the DNA TGTGCCAGCAGTTTAAGACGGCTTATGGAGCAGTACTTC. Its translation is CASSLRRLMEQYF.

This chain uses TRBV19 with TRBJ2-7; 11 bases are shared with TRBD2. Germline V gene sequence: CDR1 LNHDA, CDR2 SQIVND (reference sequence). This CDR3 comprises 15 residues. V shed 3 bases and J 5 bases; nucleotides not matched to a gene: 6. The CDR3 region has the DNA TGTGCCAGTAGTATCACTAGCGGGAGCAGGAACGAGCAGTACTTC. As protein: CASSITSGSRNEQYF.

The sample holds many counts of this clonotype. The chain couples TRBV6-1 to TRBJ2-1; D gene uncertain. V gave up 1 base and J gave up 4 bases, with 17 bases separating them. Germline V CDR1 and CDR2: MNHNS, SASEGT. This CDR3 spans 17 amino acids. CDR3 nucleotides: TGTGCCAGCAGTGAAGGTGGGCCCACTCTCCCGTACAATGAGCAGTTCTTC. Its protein is CASSEGGPTLPYNEQFF.

The chain couples TRBV12-3 or TRBV12-4 to TRBJ2-3; a possible D gene is TRBD1 (7 bases). The CDR3 contains 14 residues. Trimming stripped 5 bases from V and 3 bases from J, with 12 bases between. The CDR3 is CASSPGGPTDTQYF. DNA of the CDR3: TGTGCCAGCAGTCCAGGGGGGCCTACAGATACGCAGTATTTT.

The genes are TRBV6-2 or TRBV6-3 and TRBJ2-5, with 12 bases fitting TRBD2. There are 12 residues in the CDR3. V shed 7 bases and J 10 bases; nucleotides not matched to a gene: 4. Germline CDR1 reads MNHEY; CDR2 reads SVGEGT. As DNA, the CDR3 is TGTGCCAGCACCCGACTAGCGGGAGTCCAGTACTTC. Translating it yields CASTRLAGVQYF.

Many counts were recorded for this clonotype. J is TRBJ2-7 and V is TRBV20-1; D unresolved. This CDR3 is built from 11 residues. Trimming removed 0 bases at V and 0 bases at J, with 0 bases between. Germline CDR1 is DFQATT and CDR2 is SNEGSKA (reference sequence). This chain's CDR3 is CSARDSYEQYF. As DNA, the CDR3 is TGCAGTGCTAGAGACTCCTACGAGCAGTACTTC.

The chain is built from TRBV5-1 and TRBJ2-1; no clear D gene. Trimming took off 5 bases at V and 1 base at J, with 10 bases between the two ends. This CDR3 has 14 residues. The germline gives CDR1 SGHRS, CDR2 YFSETQ. Written as DNA, the CDR3 is TGCGCCAGCAGGATAGGCGAATCCTACAATGAGCAGTTCTTC. This sequence encodes CASRIGESYNEQFF.

At least ten counts were recorded for this clonotype. The chain uses TRBV9 and TRBJ2-7, with 8 bases aligning to TRBD1. CDR3 length equals 14 residues. J lost 3 bases, V lost 0 bases, and 2 bases had no gene match. Germline CDR1 SGDLS, CDR2 YYNGEE. CDR3 nucleotide sequence: TGTGCCAGCAGCGTAGCTGGGACAGGCTACGAGCAGTACTTC. This sequence encodes CASSVAGTGYEQYF.

The rearrangement joins TRBV5-4 to TRBJ2-7; 8 bases align to TRBD2. The germline gives CDR1 SGHNT, CDR2 YYREEE (reference sequence). Losses at the gene ends were 1 base for V and 3 bases for J; bases not matched to a gene: 9. The CDR3 consists of 16 residues. CDR3 nucleotides: TGTGCCAGCAGCTTGAGCGGGAGCCCAACCTACTACGAGCAGTACTTC. Its protein product is CASSLSGSPTYYEQYF.

The chain joins TRBV6-5 to TRBJ1-2; D not resolved. The length of the CDR3 is 15 residues. CDR1 MNHEY and CDR2 SVGAGI come from the germline V gene. Trimming took 2 bases from V and 0 from J, leaving 10 bases between them. The chain's CDR3 is CASSYPELANYGYTF. The CDR3 region has the DNA TGTGCCAGCAGTTACCCAGAATTAGCTAACTATGGCTACACCTTC.